The clone carrying this T cell receptor (beta chain) has only a few counts. The target antigen is unknown. The assay was immunoSEQ multiplex PCR, and TCRdb's table has in-frame clones only and misses some. Counted here are more than 55,000 clones, 70% to 90% occurring once; the ten biggest clones make up about 6.3%. The data originate from a study of OX40 agonist ivuxolimab in advanced cancers. Points from the study as a whole: With doses of 0.1 to 3.0 mg/kg, CD4+ and CD8+ blood T cells had undergone clonal expansion by week 6.

This TCR was sampled from an adult with an advanced solid tumor such as melanoma, head and neck, liver or kidney cancer. Here the sequenced sample was CD4+ or CD8+ T cells sorted from blood, taken in a trial of the OX40 agonist ivuxolimab.

This chain's CDR3 is CASSPGQGMNSPLHF. CDR3 DNA sequence: TGTGCCAGCAGCCCCGGACAGGGGATGAATTCACCCCTCCACTTT. The chain combines TRBV25-1 with TRBJ1-6; TRBD1 matches at 9 bases. Germline V CDR1 and CDR2: MGHDK, SYGVNS. With V trimmed by 6 bases and J by 7 bases, 7 bases remained unmatched. The CDR3 sequence is 15 residues long.